This T cell receptor beta chain is from a study of cytomegalovirus exposure and HLA in healthy donors. Germline V lookup: CDR1 SGHTA, CDR2 FQGTGA. Trimming pared 5 bases from V and 3 bases from J, leaving 19 bases between. The CDR3 totals 17 residues. The PCR ran on 60 Vbeta and 13 Jbeta primers. Original methodology: An analysis that came later counted tens of millions of unique TCR beta chains, approximately 10 million shared. This table comes from immunoSEQ multiplex PCR, and its TCRdb copy is limited to in-frame clones, with some not included. Clonal size and the V and J genes are those of that table, whereas D and trimming came from the DNA. The repertoire holds roughly 54,000 clones, with around 80% as singletons.

This clonotype was obtained from a man between 45 and 60 years old in good health and CMV-seronegative. The sequenced sample was PBMCs. The rearrangement links TRBV7-3 to TRBJ2-2; a possible D gene is TRBD2 (6 bases). CDR3 in DNA: TGTGCCAGCAGCCACGCGGGGTTGGGGCGGGACACCGGGGAGCTGTTTTTT. As protein: CASSHAGLGRDTGELFF.